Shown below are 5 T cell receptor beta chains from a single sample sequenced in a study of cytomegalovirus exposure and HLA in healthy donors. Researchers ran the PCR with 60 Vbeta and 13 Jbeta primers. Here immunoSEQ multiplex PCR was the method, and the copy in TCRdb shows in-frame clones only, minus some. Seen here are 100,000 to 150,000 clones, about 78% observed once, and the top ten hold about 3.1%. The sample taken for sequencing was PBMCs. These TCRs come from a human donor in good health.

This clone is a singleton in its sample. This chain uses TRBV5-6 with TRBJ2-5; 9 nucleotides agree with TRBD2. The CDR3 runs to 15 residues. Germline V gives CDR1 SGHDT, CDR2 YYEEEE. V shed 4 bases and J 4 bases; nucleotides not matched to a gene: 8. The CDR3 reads CASSRVGTSTETQYF. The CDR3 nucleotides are TGTGCCAGCAGCCGGGTGGGGACTAGCACAGAGACCCAGTACTTC.

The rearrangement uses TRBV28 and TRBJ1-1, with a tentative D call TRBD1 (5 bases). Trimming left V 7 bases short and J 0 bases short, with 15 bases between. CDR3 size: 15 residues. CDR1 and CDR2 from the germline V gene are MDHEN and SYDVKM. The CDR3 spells CASTPPRQLNTEAFF. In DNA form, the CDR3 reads TGTGCCAGCACCCCCCCCCGACAGTTGAACACTGAAGCTTTCTTT.

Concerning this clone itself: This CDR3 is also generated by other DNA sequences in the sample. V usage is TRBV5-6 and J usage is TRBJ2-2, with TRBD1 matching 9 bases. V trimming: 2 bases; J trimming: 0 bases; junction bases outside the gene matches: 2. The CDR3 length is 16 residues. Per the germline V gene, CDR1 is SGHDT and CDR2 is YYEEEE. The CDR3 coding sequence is TGTGCCAGCAGCTTCCGGACAGGGGCGAACACCGGGGAGCTGTTTTTT. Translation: CASSFRTGANTGELFF.

CDR3 sequence reads: CASSYRRTGGSSYNSPLHF. The CDR3 coding sequence is TGTGCCAGCAGCTACCGCCGGACAGGGGGTAGCTCCTATAATTCACCCCTCCACTTT. This sequence joins TRBV11-1 and TRBJ1-6; 10 nucleotides align to TRBD1. Germline CDR1 and CDR2: SGHAT and FQDESV (reference sequence). V lost 4 bases to trimming and J lost 0 bases; unmatched junction nucleotides: 9. This CDR3 comprises 19 residues.

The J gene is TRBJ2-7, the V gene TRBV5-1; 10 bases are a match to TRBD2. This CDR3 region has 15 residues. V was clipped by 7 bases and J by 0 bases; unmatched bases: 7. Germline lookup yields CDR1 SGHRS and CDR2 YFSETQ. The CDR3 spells CASGWGLANSYEQYF. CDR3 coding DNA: TGCGCCAGCGGATGGGGACTAGCGAACTCCTACGAGCAGTACTTC.